What follows are 29 T cell receptor beta chains derived from one specimen sequenced in a study of T cell repertoires in cytomegalovirus infection. TCRdb itself ran the reads through MiXCR, one entry per CDR3 protein. The table shows approximately 400,000 distinct CDR3 sequences, with 31% occurring only once. The specimen was PBMCs. These receptors originate from a human donor in good health (CMV status not recorded). Some clones in this sample may be carry-over from other donors' samples.

This chain joins TRBV9 and TRBJ2-7; a weak D match, TRBD1 (5 bases). CDR1 and CDR2 from the germline V gene are SGDLS and YYNGEE. The CDR3 spans 14 residues. V lost 0 bases, J lost 6 bases, and 13 bases lay in between. CDR3 nucleotide sequence: TGTGCCAGCAGCGTAGCAGGGTCGGGCCGCGAGCAGTACTTC. Protein product: CASSVAGSGREQYF.

A few counts support this clonotype. CDR3 DNA: TGTGCCAGCAGCCCCCGGCTACTAGCGGGGGGCTACGAGCAGTACTTC. Translated: CASSPRLLAGGYEQYF. The rearrangement links TRBV7-6 to TRBJ2-7; 12 bases are a match to TRBD2. This CDR3 has 16 residues. Trimming cost V 5 bases and J 3 bases; bases outside gene matches: 8. Germline V gives CDR1 SGHVS, CDR2 FNYEAQ.

This clonotype was counted ten times or more. The rearrangement links TRBV7-2 to TRBJ2-5; D remains ambiguous. Per the germline V gene, CDR1 is SGHTA and CDR2 is FQGNSA. V lost 4 bases and J 4 bases, leaving 13 bases between the germline ends. This CDR3 comprises 14 residues. In DNA form, the CDR3 reads TGTGCCAGCAGCTCAGTGGACGGTGGAGAGACCCAGTACTTC. Translated: CASSSVDGGETQYF.

This clonotype turned up a few times. The chain carries TRBV5-1 and TRBJ1-4, with 7 bases aligning to TRBD1. Germline V gene sequence: CDR1 SGHRS, CDR2 YFSETQ. V lost 4 bases and J lost 5; bases outside the gene matches: 11. This CDR3 has 16 amino acids. Written as DNA, the CDR3 is TGCGCCAGCAGCAAATACACCGGGACAGTGAATGAAAAACTGTTTTTT. It yields the protein CASSKYTGTVNEKLFF.

Concerning this clonotype: A read error may explain this, as a much larger clone is one base away. In this CDR3 the conserved last residue, phenylalanine or tryptophan, is missing, so a read error is likely. This sequence joins TRBV6-1 and TRBJ1-5, with D possibly matching TRBD1 (5 bases). Deletions cut 5 bases from V and 1 base from J, with 12 bases between. This CDR3 has 15 amino acids. CDR1 is MNHNS and CDR2 is SASEGT in the germline V gene. In nucleotides, the CDR3 is TGTGCCAGCAGTACCCAGGGTGGAAGCAATCAGCCCCAGCATTCT. It translates to CASSTQGGSNQPQHS.

This clonotype has a count of ten or more. The chain joins TRBV7-9 to TRBJ2-7; no clear D. This CDR3 contains 12 residues. Trimming cost V 1 base and J 1 base, with 2 bases left between them. The germline CDR1 and CDR2 sequences are SEHNR and FQNEAQ (reference sequence). In DNA, the CDR3 is TGTGCCAGCAGCTTAGGATCCTACGAGCAGTACTTC. It encodes CASSLGSYEQYF.

The rearrangement uses TRBV12-3 or TRBV12-4 and TRBJ1-6; 8 bases line up with TRBD1. CDR3 size: 18 residues. V lost 5 bases and J lost 9; bases outside the gene matches: 18. The CDR3 protein is CASSRPATSTGVTSPLHF. The CDR3 DNA follows: TGTGCCAGCAGTCGTCCCGCAACTTCGACAGGGGTGACTTCACCCCTCCACTTT.

This clonotype was detected a few times. The rearrangement links TRBV6-5 to TRBJ1-1; D gene unclear. Trimming took off 7 bases at V and 7 bases at J, with 16 bases between the two ends. Per the germline V gene, CDR1 is MNHEY and CDR2 is SVGAGI. This CDR3 spans 13 amino acids. The chain's CDR3 is CASTQTLGNEAFF. DNA for the CDR3: TGTGCCAGCACCCAAACATTGGGGAATGAAGCTTTCTTT.

The count of this clonotype is one. V is TRBV5-4 and J is TRBJ2-1, with 9 bases that match TRBD1. Per the germline V gene, CDR1 is SGHNT and CDR2 is YYREEE (reference sequence). CDR3 length: 15 residues. J gave up 8 bases and V 3 bases, and 9 bases lay outside the gene matches. As DNA, the CDR3 is TGTGCCAGCAGCTGGGGACAGGGCAGACTGGATGAGCAGTTCTTC. Translated: CASSWGQGRLDEQFF.

The DNA for the CDR3 is TGTGCCAGCAAGGGGGGCAGGGCTGGCCTCGCGGGGTACAATGAGCAGTTCTTC. Protein product: CASKGGRAGLAGYNEQFF. The gene calls are TRBV6-2 or TRBV6-3 and TRBJ2-1, with D possibly called TRBD1 or TRBD2 (6 bases each). In germline, CDR1 is MNHEY, CDR2 SVGEGT. This CDR3 contains 18 residues. Trimming left V 7 bases short and J 4 bases short, with 26 bases between.

The sample holds a few counts of this clonotype. V is TRBV15 and J is TRBJ2-1, with D possibly TRBD2 on 6 matching bases. Germline V lookup: CDR1 LNHNV, CDR2 YYDKDF (reference sequence). The CDR3 covers 15 residues. Trimming left V 2 bases short and J 7 bases short, with 15 bases between. CDR3 in DNA: TGTGCCACCAGCAGAACGGCTGGGGAGGTGAATGAGCAGTTCTTC. Amino acid sequence: CATSRTAGEVNEQFF.

This clonotype was observed a handful of times. The rearrangement joins TRBV29-1 to TRBJ2-1; 9 bases align to TRBD1. The CDR3 is 16 amino acids. Looked up from germline, CDR1 is SQVTM and CDR2 is ANQGSEA. After removal of 0 bases from V and 7 bases from J, the junction contained 10 bases not matched to a gene. CDR3 DNA: TGCAGCGTTGAAGACCCGGTTGGGACAGGGAAGAATGAGCAGTTCTTC. As protein: CSVEDPVGTGKNEQFF.

The J gene is TRBJ2-6, the V gene TRBV20-1; TRBD1 matches 7 bases. J lost 1 base, V lost 3 bases, and 6 bases had no gene match. The germline CDR1 and CDR2 sequences are DFQATT and SNEGSKA (reference sequence). This CDR3 spans 16 amino acids. CDR3 in amino acids: CSARVRGISGANVLTF. The CDR3 DNA is TGCAGTGCTAGGGTCAGGGGGATATCTGGGGCCAACGTCCTGACTTTC.

J is TRBJ2-4 and V is TRBV27; 13 nucleotides match TRBD2. After removal of 4 bases from V and 4 bases from J, the junction contained 4 bases not matched to a gene. The CDR3 totals 16 residues. Germline CDR1 and CDR2: MNHEY and SMNVEV (reference sequence). CDR3 region: CASSSPGLAGKNIQYF. The CDR3 DNA is TGTGCCAGCAGTTCCCCGGGACTAGCGGGGAAAAACATTCAGTACTTC.

The genes are TRBV6-2 or TRBV6-3 and TRBJ2-7; D is undetermined. Germline V lookup: CDR1 MNHEY, CDR2 SVGEGT. The CDR3 covers 11 residues. Trimming pared 7 bases from V and 2 bases from J, leaving 6 bases between. The CDR3 loop is CASKDPYEQYF. In DNA form, the CDR3 reads TGTGCCAGCAAAGACCCCTACGAGCAGTACTTC.

The chain recombines TRBV5-8 with TRBJ1-5; 9 bases are shared with TRBD1. The ends lost 1 base at V and 1 base at J; junction bases unmatched: 3. The CDR3 extends over 16 amino acids. Germline assignment: CDR1 SGHTS and CDR2 YDEGEE. The CDR3 is CASSLIGTGSNQPQHF. DNA for the CDR3: TGTGCCAGCAGCTTGATTGGGACAGGGAGCAATCAGCCCCAGCATTTT.

V is TRBV28 and J is TRBJ2-1; 7 bases are shared with TRBD1. The CDR3 covers 17 residues. Trimming cost V 3 bases and J 3 bases; bases outside gene matches: 11. CDR1 MDHEN and CDR2 SYDVKM come from the germline V gene. CDR3 loop: CASSFFRQTGIYNEQFF. CDR3 bases: TGTGCCAGCAGTTTCTTTCGCCAGACAGGGATCTACAATGAGCAGTTCTTC.

This clonotype was counted between two and nine times. The J gene is TRBJ1-2, the V gene TRBV7-2, with TRBD1 identical over 10 bases. Germline V gives CDR1 SGHTA, CDR2 FQGNSA. V lost 5 bases, J lost 6 bases, and 6 bases stayed unmatched. CDR3 length: 14 residues. The DNA for the CDR3 is TGTGCCAGCAGCCGTGACAGGGGGCAGAATGGCTACACCTTC. Its protein product is CASSRDRGQNGYTF.

This clonotype has only a few counts. The genes are TRBV6-2 or TRBV6-3 and TRBJ2-1; D gene ambiguous. The CDR3 consists of 14 residues. The V end lost 7 bases, the J end lost 3 bases, and 13 bases lay between the germline ends. Germline-derived CDR1 and CDR2 are MNHEY and SVGEGT. This CDR3 reads CASNMQPGYNEQFF. The CDR3 DNA follows: TGTGCCAGCAACATGCAGCCGGGCTACAATGAGCAGTTCTTC.

This clonotype was picked up a small number of times. This rearrangement joins TRBV25-1 to TRBJ2-1; 11 nucleotides align to TRBD2. CDR1 MGHDK and CDR2 SYGVNS come from the germline V gene. V trimming: 3 bases; J trimming: 9 bases; junction bases outside the gene matches: 7. This CDR3 spans 15 amino acids. CDR3 DNA: TGTGCCAGCAGTGATCGGCTAGCGGGGGGAGGTGAGCAGTTCTTC. Translating it yields CASSDRLAGGGEQFF.

This clonotype was observed a few times. V gene TRBV20-1 combines with J gene TRBJ2-3, with D possibly matching TRBD2 (6 bases). V lost 5 bases, J lost 5 bases, and 17 bases lay in between. Germline V gene data show CDR1 as DFQATT and CDR2 as SNEGSKA (reference sequence). This CDR3 has 14 amino acids. CDR3 amino acids: CSAGTGFAIDTQYF. CDR3 nucleotides: TGCAGTGCTGGGACTGGATTCGCGATAGATACGCAGTATTTT.

This clonotype was observed at least ten times. The rearrangement joins TRBV28 to TRBJ1-1, with TRBD1 matching 8 bases. The V segment lost 6 bases and the J segment 1 base; nucleotides outside the gene matches: 10. The CDR3 contains 16 residues. The germline V gene has CDR1 MDHEN and CDR2 SYDVKM. The CDR3 nucleotides are TGTGCCAGCAGAAAACTCGGACAGGGACAGAACACTGAAGCTTTCTTT. This translates into CASRKLGQGQNTEAFF. Combining the CDR3 with reference TRBV28 and TRBJ1-1 gives the whole variable domain DVKVTQSSRYLVKRTGEKVFLECVQDMDHENMFWYRQDPGLGLRLIYFSYDVKMKEKGDIPEGYSVSREKKERFSLILESASTNQTSMYLCASRKLGQGQNTEAFFGQGTRLTVV.

This clonotype was counted between two and nine times. The CDR3 nucleotides are TGTGCCAGCAGCTTGGATGGGTTCACCTACAATGAGCAGTTCTTC. Its protein product is CASSLDGFTYNEQFF. This chain connects TRBV5-4 to TRBJ2-1; D not resolved. V shed 0 bases and J shed 2 bases, with 9 bases lying between them. Germline V gene data show CDR1 as SGHNT and CDR2 as YYREEE (reference sequence). This CDR3 contains 15 residues.

This clonotype was observed at least ten times. V is TRBV7-2 and J is TRBJ2-5; perhaps D is TRBD1 or TRBD2 (5 bases each). The CDR3 is 16 residues long. V was cut by 1 base and J by 0 bases, with 12 bases left in between. The V gene's germline CDR1 is SGHTA and CDR2 FQGNSA. The CDR3 region has the DNA TGTGCCAGCAGCTTAGGGGAGACAGCAAACCAAGAGACCCAGTACTTC. It codes for CASSLGETANQETQYF.

The V and J genes are TRBV7-6 and TRBJ2-1; 12 bases line up with TRBD2. Unmatched junction bases numbered 4, after V lost 5 bases and J lost 5 bases. The germline V gene encodes CDR1 SGHVS and CDR2 FNYEAQ. There are 15 residues in the CDR3. CDR3 region: CASSLGLAGHNEQFF. DNA of the CDR3: TGTGCCAGCAGCCTAGGACTAGCGGGACACAATGAGCAGTTCTTC. Supplemented by reference TRBV7-6 and TRBJ2-1, the full variable domain reads GAGVSQSPRYKVTKRGQDVALRCDPISGHVSLYWYRQALGQGPEFLTYFNYEAQQDKSGLPNDRFSAERPEGSISTLTIQRTEQRDSAMYRCASSLGLAGHNEQFFGPGTRLTVL.

This clonotype appeared a single time. One junction end does not reproduce the germline sequence, and a read error may be involved. This chain connects TRBV2 to TRBJ1-5; 7 bases map to TRBD1. The CDR3 runs to 14 residues. CDR1 SNHLY and CDR2 FYNNEI come from the germline V gene. CDR3 residues: CASSEGQYNRPQHF. CDR3 in DNA: TGTGCCAGCAGTGAGGGACAGTACAATCGGCCCCAGCATTTT.

This clonotype came up a few times. The V gene is TRBV12-3 or TRBV12-4, the J gene TRBJ1-6; D gene ambiguous. The CDR3 extends over 11 amino acids. Trimming removed 6 bases from V and 7 bases from J, with 4 bases in between. The CDR3, as DNA: TGTGCCAGCAGCAAGAATTCACCCCTCCACTTT. Its translation: CASSKNSPLHF.

This clonotype was seen more than once but under ten times. V usage is TRBV7-8 and J usage is TRBJ2-5; D may be TRBD2 (5 bases). This CDR3 spans 15 amino acids. Trimming left V 4 bases short and J 2 bases short, with 14 bases between. Germline values: CDR1 SGHVS, CDR2 FQNEAQ. CDR3 bases: TGTGCCAGCAGCTCTGGACTGGCAAAGCAAGAGACCCAGTACTTC. As protein: CASSSGLAKQETQYF.

This clonotype was recorded a few times. The rearrangement links TRBV24-1 to TRBJ2-1, with D possibly called TRBD1 or TRBD2 (7 bases each). Trimming took 3 bases from V and 10 from J, leaving 21 bases between them. Germline V gene sequence: CDR1 KGHDR, CDR2 SFDVKD. This CDR3 spans 16 amino acids. CDR3 sequence: CATSDTAGAVQGEQFF. Here the CDR3 DNA reads TGTGCCACCAGTGATACGGCGGGGGCAGTACAGGGGGAGCAGTTCTTC.